Listed here are 13 T cell receptor beta chains from one sample, sequenced in a study of blood T cells in healthy people across ages. With a J-beta primer mix and a sample-barcoded 5' primer, a second PCR ran about 7 to 12 cycles. Using its own MiXCR run on the 5' RACE reads, TCRdb lists one record per CDR3 protein. This table has about 1.6 million distinct CDR3 sequences, about 32% appearing once. Sequencing was carried out using blood. All receptors derive from a woman aged 25-40 years in good health.

This clonotype occurred a few times. The CDR3 reads CASSHRRTERAAAQHF. The DNA for the CDR3 is TGCGCCAGCAGCCACCGACGTACCGAAAGAGCGGCGGCCCAGCATTTT. The V gene is TRBV4-1, the J gene TRBJ1-5; D remains unclear. CDR1 MGHRA and CDR2 YSYEKL come from the germline V gene. The V end lost 3 bases, the J end lost 11 bases, and 23 bases lay between the germline ends. The CDR3 is 16 residues long.

The V gene is TRBV5-5, the J gene TRBJ1-2, with 9 bases fitting TRBD1. CDR3 length equals 17 residues. V gave up 1 base and J gave up 4 bases; unmatched junction bases: 11. CDR1 and CDR2 from the germline V gene are SGHKS and YYEKEE (reference sequence). CDR3 sequence (DNA): TGTGCCAGCAGCTTGAAAAGCCCCGGACAGGGGCTCTATGGCTACACCTTC. Translated, it gives CASSLKSPGQGLYGYTF.

V usage is TRBV9 and J usage is TRBJ1-2; possible D gene TRBD1, 6 bases. Trimming cost V 0 bases and J 2 bases, with 11 bases left between them. Germline CDR1 is SGDLS and CDR2 is YYNGEE. The length of the CDR3 is 15 residues. DNA for the CDR3: TGTGCCAGCAGCGTAGATGGAGGGGGAAACTATGGCTACACCTTC. The encoded protein is CASSVDGGGNYGYTF. Drawing the rest from reference TRBV9 and TRBJ1-2, the complete variable domain is DSGVTQTPKHLITATGQRVTLRCSPRSGDLSVYWYQQSLDQGLQFLIQYYNGEERAKGNILERFSAQQFPDLHSELNLSSLELGDSALYFCASSVDGGGNYGYTFGSGTRLTVV.

In DNA, the CDR3 is TGTGCCAGCAGTCGGGCAGGGCCAAACTATGGCTACACCTTC. Its protein product is CASSRAGPNYGYTF. This rearrangement joins TRBV27 to TRBJ1-2; TRBD1 might be the D (5 bases). CDR3 length equals 14 residues. Trimming stripped 5 bases from V and 2 bases from J, with 12 bases between. Germline V gene lookup returns CDR1 MNHEY and CDR2 SMNVEV (reference sequence).

This chain connects TRBV27 to TRBJ2-7; D is possibly TRBD1 or TRBD2 (5 bases each). The V gene's germline CDR1 is MNHEY and CDR2 SMNVEV (reference sequence). V gave up 2 bases and J gave up 4 bases, with 12 bases separating them. CDR3 length: 14 residues. CDR3 sequence: CASSLQGTGYEQYF. Written as DNA, the CDR3 is TGTGCCAGCAGTTTACAGGGAACGGGATACGAGCAGTACTTC.

This clonotype was found a few times. The CDR3 here is CASSQTEGWYGYTF. The CDR3 coding sequence is TGCGCCAGCAGCCAAACAGAGGGTTGGTATGGCTACACCTTC. The chain is built from TRBV4-1 and TRBJ1-2, with unresolved D. V shed 2 bases and J shed 5 bases, with 12 bases lying between them. The CDR3 is 14 amino acids. The germline V gene encodes CDR1 MGHRA and CDR2 YSYEKL.

This clonotype was counted between two and nine times. The chain couples TRBV12-3 or TRBV12-4 to TRBJ2-4; D tentatively reads TRBD1 or TRBD2 (5 bases each). Gene TRBJ2-7 matches the end of the DNA better, so the J call may be wrong. The CDR3 consists of 16 residues. For the CDR3, the DNA is TGTGCCAGCAGTCCCAACAACCCGGGACCGAGCTACGAGCAGTACTTC. Amino acids: CASSPNNPGPSYEQYF.

Regarding this clonotype: Germline is not matched at one junction end, which may reflect a read error. The chain uses TRBV7-8 and TRBJ2-3; D is perhaps TRBD1 (5 bases). CDR1 is SGHVS and CDR2 is FQNEAQ in the germline V gene. CDR3 length equals 14 residues. The CDR3 protein is CARSLGASTDTQYF. The DNA of the CDR3 is TGTGCCCGCAGCTTAGGGGCTAGCACAGATACGCAGTATTTT.

Only a few counts were recorded for this clonotype. The chain is built from TRBV5-1 and TRBJ1-1; the D gene is possibly TRBD1 (5 bases). This CDR3 region has 15 residues. Trimming stripped 0 bases from V and 4 bases from J, with 13 bases between. Germline loops: CDR1 SGHRS, CDR2 YFSETQ. The CDR3 loop is CASSLVGLGVTEAFF. In nucleotides, the CDR3 is TGCGCCAGCAGCTTGGTCGGCCTAGGGGTCACTGAAGCTTTCTTT.

The chain employs TRBV4-1 and TRBJ2-3, with D tentatively TRBD2 (5 bases). The V end was cut by 1 base, the J end by 11 bases, with 16 bases between. Germline loops: CDR1 MGHRA, CDR2 YSYEKL. CDR3 length: 14 residues. CDR3 protein: CASSQGPTDREQYF. The CDR3, as DNA: TGCGCCAGCAGCCAAGGGCCCACCGACCGGGAGCAGTATTTT.

This clonotype was seen only a few times. This rearrangement joins TRBV29-1 to TRBJ1-2; TRBD1 might be the D (5 bases). Germline assignment: CDR1 SQVTM and CDR2 ANQGSEA. This CDR3 is built from 12 residues. V was shortened by 7 bases and J by 2 bases, with 11 bases between the two germline ends. The CDR3 DNA follows: TGCAGCGGCCGAACAGGCAACTATGGCTACACCTTC. It encodes CSGRTGNYGYTF. Looking up the rest from reference TRBV29-1 and TRBJ1-2 gives the full variable domain: SAVISQKPSRDICQRGTSLTIQCQVDSQVTMMFWYRQQPGQSLTLIATANQGSEATYESGFVIDKFPISRPNLTFSTLTVSNMSPEDSSIYLCSGRTGNYGYTFGSGTRLTVV.

The rearrangement links TRBV10-3 to TRBJ1-2, with 7 bases identical to TRBD1. The CDR3 has 14 amino acids. V lost 4 bases to trimming and J lost 7 bases; unmatched junction nucleotides: 9. Germline V lookup: CDR1 ENHRY, CDR2 SYGVKD. The CDR3 sequence is CAISGRQGDGGYTF. DNA of the CDR3: TGTGCCATCAGTGGGCGCCAGGGGGATGGTGGCTACACCTTC.

Remarks on this clonotype: A much bigger clone sits one base away, suggesting this may be a read error. The chain uses TRBV12-5 and TRBJ2-1; D is unresolved. This CDR3 is 13 amino acids long. Germline V gene lookup returns CDR1 LGHNT and CDR2 FRNRAP. The V end lost 1 base, the J end lost 8 bases, and 9 bases lay between the germline ends. The CDR3 protein is CASGLASYDEQFF. Here the CDR3 DNA reads TGTGCTAGTGGTTTGGCATCATACGATGAGCAGTTCTTC.